These 26 T cell receptor beta chains were all obtained from the same sample, sequenced in a study of T-cell memory formation after mild COVID-19. TCRdb itself ran the 5' RACE reads through MiXCR, one entry per CDR3 protein. The repertoire holds about 110,000 distinct CDR3 sequences, with roughly a sixth as singletons. Sequencing was performed on PBMCs or a T cell subset sorted from them (not recorded which). The receptor set was obtained from a man aged 18 to 29 who had mild COVID-19 (a few samples of this study predate the infection). Cell type and time point are not known.

The rearrangement uses TRBV20-1 and TRBJ2-5; 7 nucleotides align to TRBD1. The CDR3 contains 14 residues. Trimming took 5 bases from V and 4 from J; bases not matched to a gene: 10. Germline CDR1 reads DFQATT; CDR2 reads SNEGSKA (reference sequence). The CDR3 DNA follows: TGCAGTGCTTCGGACAGGCTTCGCAGAGAGACCCAGTACTTC. This translates into CSASDRLRRETQYF.

This clonotype was detected a few times. This chain joins TRBV7-3 and TRBJ2-5; a weak D match, TRBD1 (6 bases). Per the germline V gene, CDR1 is SGHTA and CDR2 is FQGTGA. V lost 3 bases, J lost 5 bases, and 13 bases lay in between. This CDR3 is 14 amino acids long. The CDR3 is CASSLNGGLETQYF. CDR3 DNA sequence: TGTGCCAGCAGCTTGAATGGGGGCTTGGAGACCCAGTACTTC.

The CDR3: CASRTQPGRGRGETQYF. The CDR3 bases are TGTGCCAGCAGAACACAGCCGGGGCGGGGACGCGGAGAGACCCAGTACTTC. This chain joins TRBV6-5 and TRBJ2-5; D perhaps matches TRBD2 (6 bases). CDR1 is MNHEY, CDR2 SVGAGI, per germline. The CDR3 totals 17 residues. V was shortened by 6 bases and J by 4 bases, with 24 bases between the two germline ends.

The V call is TRBV9, the J call TRBJ2-2; 9 positions match TRBD1. Germline assignment: CDR1 SGDLS and CDR2 YYNGEE. The CDR3 runs 16 residues. Unmatched junction bases numbered 7, after V lost 3 bases and J lost 4 bases. CDR3 DNA: TGTGCCAGCAGCGCCCGGGACAGGGTGGCCACCGGGGAGCTGTTTTTT. This sequence encodes CASSARDRVATGELFF.

Only a few counts were recorded for this clonotype. This sequence joins TRBV9 and TRBJ1-1; possibly TRBD1 for D (5 bases). The V end was cut by 4 bases, the J end by 1 base, with 17 bases between. CDR1 is SGDLS and CDR2 is YYNGEE in the germline V gene. This CDR3 has 16 residues. CDR3 coding DNA: TGTGCCAGCAGCCTAGGGGTGGGGCAGGGGAACACTGAAGCTTTCTTT. Residues: CASSLGVGQGNTEAFF.

The chain uses TRBV11-2 and TRBJ1-4; 7 nucleotides line up with TRBD1. The germline CDR1 and CDR2 sequences are SGHAT and FQNNGV. J gave up 4 bases and V 6 bases, and 8 bases lay outside the gene matches. The CDR3 runs to 15 residues. CDR3 loop: CASSAQGGNNEKLFF. DNA of the CDR3: TGTGCCAGCAGTGCCCAGGGGGGGAATAATGAAAAACTGTTTTTT.

Only a few counts were recorded for this clonotype. The rearrangement links TRBV27 to TRBJ2-5; 13 nucleotides match TRBD2. Germline values: CDR1 MNHEY, CDR2 SMNVEV (reference sequence). V gave up 7 bases and J gave up 4 bases; unmatched junction bases: 15. The CDR3 has 18 amino acids. CDR3 in DNA: TGTGCCAGCACTCCCCTCGGGACTAGCGGGGCTTTGGGAGAGACCCAGTACTTC. The encoded protein is CASTPLGTSGALGETQYF.

This clonotype was recorded a few times. This rearrangement joins TRBV18 to TRBJ2-3; D uncertain. The V and J ends lost 2 bases and 2 bases respectively, with 8 bases between them. Germline V lookup: CDR1 KGHSH, CDR2 LQKENI. The CDR3 length is 14 residues. CDR3 protein: CASSPNDFTDTQYF. For the CDR3, the DNA is TGTGCCAGCTCACCAAACGACTTCACAGATACGCAGTATTTT.

The chain is built from TRBV6-4 and TRBJ1-5; D is possibly TRBD1 (6 bases). The CDR3 is made up of 15 amino acids. The germline CDR1 and CDR2 sequences are MRHNA and SNTAGT. Trimming took off 3 bases at V and 7 bases at J, with 16 bases between the two ends. The CDR3 DNA reads TGTGCCAGCAGTGAGGGTGCGAACAGGGCCCAGCCCCAGCATTTT. This codes for CASSEGANRAQPQHF.

This clonotype was picked up many times. The rearrangement joins TRBV20-1 to TRBJ2-4, with no clear D. Germline lookup yields CDR1 DFQATT and CDR2 SNEGSKA (reference sequence). Trimming left V 5 bases short and J 1 base short, with 9 bases between. The CDR3 runs to 13 residues. CDR3 loop: CSAPSLAKNIQYF. The CDR3, as DNA: TGCAGTGCTCCTTCCCTGGCCAAAAACATTCAGTACTTC.

This chain joins TRBV24-1 and TRBJ2-3; TRBD2 agrees at 7 bases. The CDR3 spans 16 residues. The J segment lost 2 bases and the V segment lost 4 bases, leaving 8 bases of the junction unmatched. Germline V gene sequence: CDR1 KGHDR, CDR2 SFDVKD. The CDR3 reads CATSESGRGVTDTQYF. The CDR3 nucleotides read TGTGCCACCAGTGAATCGGGACGGGGGGTCACAGATACGCAGTATTTT.

The chain uses TRBV7-2 and TRBJ1-5; D possibly corresponds to TRBD1 (6 bases). The V end was cut by 3 bases, the J end by 4 bases, with 13 bases between. The CDR3 consists of 15 residues. Germline V gene data show CDR1 as SGHTA and CDR2 as FQGNSA. The CDR3 DNA reads TGTGCCAGCAGCTTTCGGGGGCGCGTGAATCAGCCCCAGCATTTT. Protein: CASSFRGRVNQPQHF.

This clonotype turned up a few times. The CDR3 reads CASSLPGTEQFF. CDR3 in DNA: TGCGCCAGCAGCTTGCCAGGGACTGAGCAGTTCTTC. The chain employs TRBV5-1 and TRBJ2-1; either TRBD1 or TRBD2 may supply D (5 bases each). V lost 1 base, J lost 9 bases, and 8 bases lay in between. This CDR3 has 12 amino acids. Germline V lookup: CDR1 SGHRS, CDR2 YFSETQ.

This clonotype showed up just once. The chain couples TRBV18 to TRBJ2-5, with 8 bases aligning to TRBD2. CDR3 length: 15 amino acids. Per the germline V gene, CDR1 is KGHSH and CDR2 is LQKENI. J was trimmed by 4 bases and V by 3 bases; bases with no gene match: 7. CDR3 residues: CASSPPRGGIETQYF. The CDR3 region has the DNA TGTGCCAGCTCACCCCCCCGGGGGGGCATAGAGACCCAGTACTTC.

The chain employs TRBV18 and TRBJ1-6; weak D call: TRBD1 (5 bases). The V end was cut by 4 bases, the J end by 7 bases, with 17 bases between. The CDR3 sequence is 16 residues long. Germline-derived CDR1 and CDR2 are KGHSH and LQKENI. CDR3 bases: TGTGCCAGCTCACTACGCCTGGAGGGGTGGAATTCACCCCTCCACTTT. Its translation is CASSLRLEGWNSPLHF.

The rearrangement uses TRBV6-6 and TRBJ2-5; D is possibly TRBD1 or TRBD2 (5 bases each). V was clipped by 4 bases and J by 5 bases, with 17 bases between them. The CDR3 totals 15 residues. Germline-derived CDR1 and CDR2 are MNHNY and SVGAGI (reference sequence). The CDR3 DNA is TGTGCCAGCAGTTGGGGCAGACTAAAACGGGAGACCCAGTACTTC. Protein: CASSWGRLKRETQYF.

The chain combines TRBV19 with TRBJ1-5, with D uncertain. CDR1 and CDR2 (germline): LNHDA, SQIVND (reference sequence). This CDR3 comprises 16 residues. V was trimmed by 5 bases and J by 1 base, leaving 15 bases between them. The CDR3 region is CASSPLDGGSNQPQHF. CDR3 nucleotide sequence: TGTGCCAGTAGTCCGTTAGACGGAGGGAGCAATCAGCCCCAGCATTTT.

This clonotype has only a few counts. The V and J genes are TRBV9 and TRBJ2-7, with D perhaps given as TRBD1 or TRBD2 (5 bases each). The V gene's germline CDR1 is SGDLS and CDR2 YYNGEE. The CDR3 is 14 amino acids. The V end lost 3 bases, the J end lost 2 bases, and 12 bases lay between the germline ends. The CDR3 region is CASSEWDRAYEQYF. The CDR3 DNA follows: TGTGCCAGCAGCGAGTGGGACCGAGCCTACGAGCAGTACTTC.

J is TRBJ1-3 and V is TRBV7-9; D remains ambiguous. V shed 1 base and J shed 0 bases, with 7 bases lying between them. CDR3 length: 15 residues. Germline V gives CDR1 SEHNR, CDR2 FQNEAQ (reference sequence). The CDR3 loop is CASSLEVFSGNTIYF. In DNA form, the CDR3 reads TGTGCCAGCAGCTTAGAGGTCTTCTCTGGAAACACCATATATTTT.

This clonotype turned up a few times. The chain uses TRBV7-2 and TRBJ1-2; the match to TRBD1 covers 10 bases. The trim removed 4 bases at V and 5 bases at J, leaving 4 bases unmatched. Germline CDR1 reads SGHTA; CDR2 reads FQGNSA. This CDR3 contains 14 residues. The DNA for the CDR3 is TGTGCCAGCAGCTCACCGGGACAGGGGTATGGCTACACCTTC. It yields the protein CASSSPGQGYGYTF.

This chain links TRBV5-1 with TRBJ2-1; D not resolved. The V end lost 3 bases, the J end lost 0 bases, and 13 bases lay between the germline ends. Germline CDR1 SGHRS, CDR2 YFSETQ. The CDR3 runs 16 residues. Here the CDR3 reads CASSSLGRGSYNEQFF. The CDR3 DNA reads TGCGCCAGCAGCTCCCTTGGCCGAGGCTCCTACAATGAGCAGTTCTTC.

This clonotype was detected many times. V gene TRBV7-3 combines with J gene TRBJ2-7, with 7 bases aligning to TRBD2. The germline V gene encodes CDR1 SGHTA and CDR2 FQGTGA. This CDR3 spans 13 amino acids. The V gene end was trimmed by 5 bases and the J gene end by 3 bases; junction bases not matched to a gene: 4. The CDR3, as DNA: TGTGCCAGCAGCCCCACGGGGGGCTACGAGCAGTACTTC. Its translation is CASSPTGGYEQYF.

The gene calls are TRBV6-5 and TRBJ2-7; D gene ambiguous. CDR1 is MNHEY and CDR2 is SVGAGI in the germline V gene. There are 12 residues in the CDR3. V was pared by 5 bases and J by 3 bases, with 8 bases between. CDR3 nucleotides: TGTGCCAGCAGTCTCAACAACTACGAGCAGTACTTC. It is translated as CASSLNNYEQYF.

This clonotype is a singleton in its sample. This chain connects TRBV7-2 to TRBJ1-2, with D possibly TRBD1 on 6 matching bases. V lost 4 bases and J lost 8, with 14 bases in between. The CDR3 totals 13 residues. Germline-derived CDR1 and CDR2 are SGHTA and FQGNSA. The CDR3 reads CASSSGTLLGYTF. The CDR3, as DNA: TGTGCCAGCAGCTCAGGGACACTCTTAGGCTACACCTTC.

The chain combines TRBV20-1 with TRBJ2-2; 8 bases align to TRBD2. Per germline, CDR1 DFQATT and CDR2 SNEGSKA (reference sequence). The CDR3 is made up of 16 amino acids. After removal of 6 bases from V and 3 bases from J, the junction contained 12 bases not matched to a gene. The CDR3: CSAQDRTSWYTGELFF. The CDR3 DNA is TGCAGTGCCCAAGACCGGACTAGCTGGTACACCGGGGAGCTGTTTTTT.

A few counts support this clonotype. V and J are TRBV10-3 and TRBJ2-5; 8 nucleotides match TRBD1. J lost 5 bases, V lost 9 bases, and 14 bases had no gene match. CDR1 ENHRY and CDR2 SYGVKD come from the germline V gene. The CDR3 covers 15 residues. The CDR3 coding sequence is TGTGCCATGAAACCGGGACAGGCCTCGGGTGAGACCCAGTACTTC. It encodes CAMKPGQASGETQYF.